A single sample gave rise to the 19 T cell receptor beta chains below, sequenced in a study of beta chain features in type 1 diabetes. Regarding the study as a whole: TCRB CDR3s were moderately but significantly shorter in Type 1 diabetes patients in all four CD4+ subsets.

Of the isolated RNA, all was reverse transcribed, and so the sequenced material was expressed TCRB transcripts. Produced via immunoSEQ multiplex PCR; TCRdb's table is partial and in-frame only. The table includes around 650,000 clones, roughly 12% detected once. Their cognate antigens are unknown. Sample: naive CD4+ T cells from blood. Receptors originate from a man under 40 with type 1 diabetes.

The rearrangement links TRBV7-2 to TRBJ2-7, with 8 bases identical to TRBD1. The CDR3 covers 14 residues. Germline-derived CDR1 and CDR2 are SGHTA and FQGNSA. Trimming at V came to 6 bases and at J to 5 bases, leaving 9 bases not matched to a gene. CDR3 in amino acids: CASSLDRESHEQYF. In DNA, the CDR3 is TGTGCCAGCAGTTTGGACAGGGAATCCCACGAGCAGTACTTC.

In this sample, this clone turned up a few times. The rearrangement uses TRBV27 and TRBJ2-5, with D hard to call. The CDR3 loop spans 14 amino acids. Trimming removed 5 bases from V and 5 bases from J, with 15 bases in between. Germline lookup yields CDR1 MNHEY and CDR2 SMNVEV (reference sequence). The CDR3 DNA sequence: TGTGCCAGCAGTGCCTTGATCTCGTCCGAGACCCAGTACTTC. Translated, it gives CASSALISSETQYF.

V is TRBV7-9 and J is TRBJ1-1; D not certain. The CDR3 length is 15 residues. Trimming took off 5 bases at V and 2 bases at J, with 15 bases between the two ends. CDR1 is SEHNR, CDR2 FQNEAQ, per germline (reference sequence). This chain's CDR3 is CASSSPSRFNTEAFF. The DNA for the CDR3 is TGTGCCAGCAGCAGTCCGAGCCGATTCAACACTGAAGCTTTCTTT.

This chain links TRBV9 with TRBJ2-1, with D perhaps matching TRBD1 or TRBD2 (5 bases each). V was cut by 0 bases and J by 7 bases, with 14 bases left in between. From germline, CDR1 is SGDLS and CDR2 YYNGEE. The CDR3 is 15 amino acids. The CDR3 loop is CASSVVVGASNEQFF. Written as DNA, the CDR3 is TGTGCCAGCAGCGTAGTGGTCGGGGCTTCAAATGAGCAGTTCTTC. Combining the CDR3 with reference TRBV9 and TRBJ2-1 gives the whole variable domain DSGVTQTPKHLITATGQRVTLRCSPRSGDLSVYWYQQSLDQGLQFLIQYYNGEERAKGNILERFSAQQFPDLHSELNLSSLELGDSALYFCASSVVVGASNEQFFGPGTRLTVL.

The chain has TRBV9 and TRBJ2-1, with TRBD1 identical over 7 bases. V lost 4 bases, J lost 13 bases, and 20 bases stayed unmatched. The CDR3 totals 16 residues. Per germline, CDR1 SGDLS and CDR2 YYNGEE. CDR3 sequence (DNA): TGTGCCAGCAGCATCAGGAGTAGGGACAGCTCATCTAAACAGTTCTTC. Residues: CASSIRSRDSSSKQFF.

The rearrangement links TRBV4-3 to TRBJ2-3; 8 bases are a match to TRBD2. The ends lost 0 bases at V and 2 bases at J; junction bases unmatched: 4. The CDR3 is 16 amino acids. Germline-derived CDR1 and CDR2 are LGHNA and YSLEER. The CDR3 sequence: CASSQEMRGDTDTQYF. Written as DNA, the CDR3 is TGCGCCAGCAGCCAAGAAATGCGGGGGGACACAGATACGCAGTATTTT.

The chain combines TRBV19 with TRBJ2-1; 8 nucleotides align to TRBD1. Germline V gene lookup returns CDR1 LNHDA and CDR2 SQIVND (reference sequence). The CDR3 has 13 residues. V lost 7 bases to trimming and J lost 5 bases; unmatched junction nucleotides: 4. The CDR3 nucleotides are TGTGCCAGTACGGACAGGGAGGACAATGAGCAGTTCTTC. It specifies CASTDREDNEQFF.

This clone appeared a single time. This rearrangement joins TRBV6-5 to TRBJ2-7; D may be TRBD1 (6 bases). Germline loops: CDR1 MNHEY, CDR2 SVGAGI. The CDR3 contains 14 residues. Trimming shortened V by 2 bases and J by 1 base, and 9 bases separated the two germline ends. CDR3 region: CASSYGGASYEQYF. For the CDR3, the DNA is TGTGCCAGCAGTTACGGGGGCGCGTCCTACGAGCAGTACTTC.

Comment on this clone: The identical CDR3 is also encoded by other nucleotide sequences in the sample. The CDR3 coding sequence is TGCAGTGCTAGGGCCTCCTACGAGCAGTACTTC. Translating it yields CSARASYEQYF. The gene calls are TRBV20-1 and TRBJ2-7; no firm D call. In germline, CDR1 is DFQATT, CDR2 SNEGSKA (reference sequence). The CDR3 runs to 11 residues. The V gene lost 3 bases and the J gene lost 0 bases, with 3 bases spanning the gap.

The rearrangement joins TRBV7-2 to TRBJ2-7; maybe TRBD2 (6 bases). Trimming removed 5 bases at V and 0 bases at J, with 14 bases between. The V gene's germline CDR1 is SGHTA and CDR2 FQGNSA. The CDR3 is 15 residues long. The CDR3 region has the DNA TGTGCCAGCAGCCCTAGTTGGGGGGACTCCTACGAGCAGTACTTC. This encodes CASSPSWGDSYEQYF.

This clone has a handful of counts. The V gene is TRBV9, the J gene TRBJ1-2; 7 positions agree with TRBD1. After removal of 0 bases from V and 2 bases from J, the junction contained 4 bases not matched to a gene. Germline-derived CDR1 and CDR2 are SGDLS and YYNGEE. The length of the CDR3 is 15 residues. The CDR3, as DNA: TGTGCCAGCAGCGTAGAGGTCAGGGGGAACTATGGCTACACCTTC. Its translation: CASSVEVRGNYGYTF. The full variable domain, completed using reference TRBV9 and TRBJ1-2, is DSGVTQTPKHLITATGQRVTLRCSPRSGDLSVYWYQQSLDQGLQFLIQYYNGEERAKGNILERFSAQQFPDLHSELNLSSLELGDSALYFCASSVEVRGNYGYTFGSGTRLTVV.

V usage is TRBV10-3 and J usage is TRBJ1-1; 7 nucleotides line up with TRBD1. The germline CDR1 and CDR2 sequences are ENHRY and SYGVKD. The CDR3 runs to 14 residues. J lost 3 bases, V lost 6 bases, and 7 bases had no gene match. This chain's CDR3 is CAISARGLDTEAFF. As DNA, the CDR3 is TGTGCCATCAGCGCAAGGGGGCTCGACACTGAAGCTTTCTTT.

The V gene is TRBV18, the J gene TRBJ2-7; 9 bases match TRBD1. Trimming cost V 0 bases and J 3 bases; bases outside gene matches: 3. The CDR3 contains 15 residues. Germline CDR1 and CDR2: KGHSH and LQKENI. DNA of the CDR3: TGTGCCAGCTCACCACCCTGGACAGGGGACTACGAGCAGTACTTC. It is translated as CASSPPWTGDYEQYF.

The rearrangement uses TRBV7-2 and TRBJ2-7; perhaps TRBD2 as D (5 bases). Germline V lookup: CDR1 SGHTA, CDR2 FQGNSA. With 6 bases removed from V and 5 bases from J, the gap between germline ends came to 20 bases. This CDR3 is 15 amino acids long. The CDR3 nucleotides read TGTGCCAGCAGGCCCTACCATCCGGGGAAAGACGAGCAGTACTTC. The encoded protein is CASRPYHPGKDEQYF.

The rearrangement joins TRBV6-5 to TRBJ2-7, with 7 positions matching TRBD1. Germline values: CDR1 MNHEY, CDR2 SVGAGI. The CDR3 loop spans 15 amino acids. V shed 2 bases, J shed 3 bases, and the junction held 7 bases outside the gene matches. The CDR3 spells CASSYDRDLYYEQYF. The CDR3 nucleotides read TGTGCCAGCAGTTACGACAGGGACCTATACTACGAGCAGTACTTC.

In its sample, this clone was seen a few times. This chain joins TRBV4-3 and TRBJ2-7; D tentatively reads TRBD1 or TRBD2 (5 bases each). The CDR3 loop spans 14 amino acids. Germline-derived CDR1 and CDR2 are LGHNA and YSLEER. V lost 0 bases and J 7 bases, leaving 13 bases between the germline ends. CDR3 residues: CASSQENGAGEQYF. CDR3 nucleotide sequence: TGCGCCAGCAGCCAAGAAAACGGGGCTGGGGAGCAGTACTTC.

DNA for the CDR3: TGTGCCAGCAGCGTCTACTCTGAGCAGTTCTTC. As protein: CASSVYSEQFF. The chain joins TRBV2 to TRBJ2-1, with D unclear. V lost 6 bases and J 9 bases, leaving 9 bases between the germline ends. The germline V gene has CDR1 SNHLY and CDR2 FYNNEI. This CDR3 is 11 amino acids long.

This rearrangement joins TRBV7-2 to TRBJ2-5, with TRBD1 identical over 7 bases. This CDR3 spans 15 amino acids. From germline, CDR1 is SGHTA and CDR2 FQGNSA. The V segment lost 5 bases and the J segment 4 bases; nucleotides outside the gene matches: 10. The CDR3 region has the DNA TGTGCCAGCAGCACGTGGACAGGAAAGGGAGAGACCCAGTACTTC. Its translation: CASSTWTGKGETQYF.

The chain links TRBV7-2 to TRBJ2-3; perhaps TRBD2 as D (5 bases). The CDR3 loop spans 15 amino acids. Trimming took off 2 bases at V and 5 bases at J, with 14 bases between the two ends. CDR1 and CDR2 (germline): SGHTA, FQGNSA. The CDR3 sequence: CASSLRSGVQDTQYF. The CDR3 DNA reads TGTGCCAGCAGCTTACGGAGCGGCGTTCAAGATACGCAGTATTTT. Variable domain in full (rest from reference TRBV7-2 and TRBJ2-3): GAGVSQSPSNKVTEKGKDVELRCDPISGHTALYWYRQSLGQGLEFLIYFQGNSAPDKSGLPSDRFSAERTGGSVSTLTIQRTQQEDSAVYLCASSLRSGVQDTQYFGPGTRLTVL.